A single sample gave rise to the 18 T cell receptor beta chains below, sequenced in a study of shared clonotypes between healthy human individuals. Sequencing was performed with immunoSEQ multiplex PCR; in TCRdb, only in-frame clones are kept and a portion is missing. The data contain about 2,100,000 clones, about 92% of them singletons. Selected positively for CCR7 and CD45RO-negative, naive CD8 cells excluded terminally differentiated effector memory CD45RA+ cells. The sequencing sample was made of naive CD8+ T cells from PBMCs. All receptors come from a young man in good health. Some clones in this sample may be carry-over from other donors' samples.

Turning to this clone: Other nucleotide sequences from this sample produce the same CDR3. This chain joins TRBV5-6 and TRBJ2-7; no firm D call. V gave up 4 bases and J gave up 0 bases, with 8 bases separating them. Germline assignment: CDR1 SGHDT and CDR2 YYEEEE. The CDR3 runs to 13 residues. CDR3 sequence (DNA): TGTGCCAGCAGCCCCCGGACCTCCTACGAGCAGTACTTC. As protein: CASSPRTSYEQYF.

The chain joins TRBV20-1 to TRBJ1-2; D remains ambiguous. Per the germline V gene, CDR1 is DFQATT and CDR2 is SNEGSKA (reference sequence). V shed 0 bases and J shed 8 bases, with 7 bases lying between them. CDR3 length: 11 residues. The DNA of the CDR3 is TGCAGTGCTAGAGATCCGCCAGGCTACACCTTC. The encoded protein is CSARDPPGYTF.

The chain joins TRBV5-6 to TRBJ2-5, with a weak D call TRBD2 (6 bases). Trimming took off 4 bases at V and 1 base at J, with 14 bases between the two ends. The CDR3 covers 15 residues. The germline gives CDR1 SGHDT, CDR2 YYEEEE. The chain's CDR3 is CASSGGLDPQETQYF. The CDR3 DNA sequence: TGTGCCAGCAGCGGGGGGTTAGATCCCCAAGAGACCCAGTACTTC.

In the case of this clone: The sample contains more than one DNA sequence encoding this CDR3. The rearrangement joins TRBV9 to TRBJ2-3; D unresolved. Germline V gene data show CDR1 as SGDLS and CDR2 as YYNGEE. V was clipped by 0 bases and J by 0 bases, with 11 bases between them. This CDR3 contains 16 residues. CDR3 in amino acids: CASSVEGGSSTDTQYF. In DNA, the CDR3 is TGTGCCAGCAGCGTAGAGGGCGGATCCAGCACAGATACGCAGTATTTT.

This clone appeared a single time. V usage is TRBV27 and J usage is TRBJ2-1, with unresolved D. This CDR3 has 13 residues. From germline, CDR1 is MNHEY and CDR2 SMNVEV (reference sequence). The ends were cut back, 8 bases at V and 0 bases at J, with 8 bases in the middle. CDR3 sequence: CASAPASYNEQFF. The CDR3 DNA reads TGTGCCAGCGCGCCGGCCTCCTACAATGAGCAGTTCTTC.

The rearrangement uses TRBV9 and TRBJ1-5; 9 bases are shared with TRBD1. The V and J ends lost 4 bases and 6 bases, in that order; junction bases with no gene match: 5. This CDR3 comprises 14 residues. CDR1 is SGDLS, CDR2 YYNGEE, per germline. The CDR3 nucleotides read TGTGCCAGCAGCTCCCCGGGACAGGGTCAGCCCCAGCATTTT. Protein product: CASSSPGQGQPQHF.

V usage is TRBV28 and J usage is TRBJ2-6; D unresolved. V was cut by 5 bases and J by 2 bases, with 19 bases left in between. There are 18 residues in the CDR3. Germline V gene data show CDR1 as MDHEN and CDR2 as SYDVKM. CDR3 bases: TGTGCCAGCAGTATACAAACGTTTGGGGTTCCTGGGGCCAACGTCCTGACTTTC. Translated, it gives CASSIQTFGVPGANVLTF.

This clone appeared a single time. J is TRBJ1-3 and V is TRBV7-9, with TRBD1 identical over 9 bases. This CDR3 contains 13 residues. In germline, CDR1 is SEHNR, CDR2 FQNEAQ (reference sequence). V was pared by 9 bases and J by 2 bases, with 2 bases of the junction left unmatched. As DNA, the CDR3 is TGTGCCAGTTGGGACAGGGCTGGAAACACCATATATTTT. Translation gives CASWDRAGNTIYF. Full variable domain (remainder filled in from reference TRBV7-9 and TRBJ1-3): DTGVSQNPRHKITKRGQNVTFRCDPISEHNRLYWYRQTLGQGPEFLTYFQNEAQLEKSRLLSDRFSAERPKGSFSTLEIQRTEQGDSAMYLCASWDRAGNTIYFGEGSWLTVV.

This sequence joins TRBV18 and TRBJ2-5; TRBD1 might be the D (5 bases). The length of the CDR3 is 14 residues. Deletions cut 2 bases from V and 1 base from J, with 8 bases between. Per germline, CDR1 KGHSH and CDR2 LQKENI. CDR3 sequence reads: CASSPEQVQETQYF. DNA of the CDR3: TGTGCCAGCTCACCAGAACAGGTCCAAGAGACCCAGTACTTC.

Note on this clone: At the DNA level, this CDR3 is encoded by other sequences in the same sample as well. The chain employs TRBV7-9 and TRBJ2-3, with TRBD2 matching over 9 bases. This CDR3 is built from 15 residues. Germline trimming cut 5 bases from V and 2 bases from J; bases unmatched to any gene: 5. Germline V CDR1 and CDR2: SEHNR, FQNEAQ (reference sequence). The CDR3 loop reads CASSPSGASTDTQYF. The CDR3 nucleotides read TGTGCCAGCAGCCCTAGCGGGGCCTCCACAGATACGCAGTATTTT.

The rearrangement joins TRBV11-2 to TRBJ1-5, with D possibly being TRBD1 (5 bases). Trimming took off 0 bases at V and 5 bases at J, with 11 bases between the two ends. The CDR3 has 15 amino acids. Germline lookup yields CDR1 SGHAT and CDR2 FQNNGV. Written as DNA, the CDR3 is TGTGCCAGCAGCTTAGATCTGGGACGGGATCAGCCCCAGCATTTT. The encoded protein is CASSLDLGRDQPQHF. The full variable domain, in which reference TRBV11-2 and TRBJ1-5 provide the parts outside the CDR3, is EAGVAQSPRYKIIEKRQSVAFWCNPISGHATLYWYQQILGQGPKLLIQFQNNGVVDDSQLPKDRFSAERLKGVDSTLKIQPAKLEDSAVYLCASSLDLGRDQPQHFGDGTRLSIL.

CDR3 sequence (DNA): TGCGCCAGCAGCTCCGGGGCCTTTAGCACAGATACGCAGTATTTT. Translated, it gives CASSSGAFSTDTQYF. The chain recombines TRBV5-1 with TRBJ2-3; D might be TRBD1 or TRBD2, each matching 5 bases. The CDR3 length is 15 residues. Trimming shortened V by 3 bases and J by 0 bases, and 11 bases separated the two germline ends. The germline V gene encodes CDR1 SGHRS and CDR2 YFSETQ.

The CDR3 sequence: CASSTTSGRHTGELFF. CDR3 bases: TGTGCCAGCAGCACGACTAGCGGGAGGCACACCGGGGAGCTGTTTTTT. This sequence joins TRBV13 and TRBJ2-2; 13 nucleotides line up with TRBD2. Germline V lookup: CDR1 PRHDT, CDR2 FYEKMQ (reference sequence). V trimming: 5 bases; J trimming: 3 bases; junction bases outside the gene matches: 3. This CDR3 is built from 16 residues.

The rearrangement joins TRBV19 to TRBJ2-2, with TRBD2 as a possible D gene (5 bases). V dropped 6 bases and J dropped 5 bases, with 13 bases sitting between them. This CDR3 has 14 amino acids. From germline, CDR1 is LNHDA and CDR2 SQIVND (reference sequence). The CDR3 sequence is CASSIKAETGELFF. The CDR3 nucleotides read TGTGCCAGTAGCATCAAAGCGGAGACCGGGGAGCTGTTTTTT. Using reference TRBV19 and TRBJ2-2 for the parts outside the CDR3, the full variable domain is DGGITQSPKYLFRKEGQNVTLSCEQNLNHDAMYWYRQDPGQGLRLIYYSQIVNDFQKGDIAEGYSVSREKKESFPLTVTSAQKNPTAFYLCASSIKAETGELFFGEGSRLTVL.

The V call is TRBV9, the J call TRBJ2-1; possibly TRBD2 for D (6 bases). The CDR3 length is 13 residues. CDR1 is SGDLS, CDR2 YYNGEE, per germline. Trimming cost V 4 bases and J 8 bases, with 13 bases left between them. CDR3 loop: CASSPNERDEQFF. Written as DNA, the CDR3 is TGTGCCAGCAGCCCAAACGAGCGGGATGAGCAGTTCTTC. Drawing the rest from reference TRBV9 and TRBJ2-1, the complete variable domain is DSGVTQTPKHLITATGQRVTLRCSPRSGDLSVYWYQQSLDQGLQFLIQYYNGEERAKGNILERFSAQQFPDLHSELNLSSLELGDSALYFCASSPNERDEQFFGPGTRLTVL.

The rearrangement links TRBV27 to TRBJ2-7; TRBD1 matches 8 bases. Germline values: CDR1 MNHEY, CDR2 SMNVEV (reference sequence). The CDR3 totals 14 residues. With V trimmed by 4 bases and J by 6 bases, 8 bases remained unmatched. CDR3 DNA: TGTGCCAGCAGTTCAGGGGGCGGAATCACCGAGCAGTACTTC. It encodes CASSSGGGITEQYF.

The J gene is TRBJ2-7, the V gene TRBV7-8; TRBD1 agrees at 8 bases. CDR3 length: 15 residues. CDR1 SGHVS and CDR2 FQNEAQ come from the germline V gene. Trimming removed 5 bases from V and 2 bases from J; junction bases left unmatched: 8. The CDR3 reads CASSPTGVVAYEQYF. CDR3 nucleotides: TGTGCCAGCAGCCCGACAGGGGTGGTCGCCTACGAGCAGTACTTC.

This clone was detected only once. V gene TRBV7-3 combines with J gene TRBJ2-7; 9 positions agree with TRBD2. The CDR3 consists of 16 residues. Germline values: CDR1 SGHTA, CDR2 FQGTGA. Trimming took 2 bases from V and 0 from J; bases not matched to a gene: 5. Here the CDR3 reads CASSLPGTSFSYEQYF. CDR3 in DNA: TGTGCCAGCAGCTTACCCGGGACTAGCTTCTCCTACGAGCAGTACTTC. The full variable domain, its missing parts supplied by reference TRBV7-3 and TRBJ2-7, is GAGVSQTPSNKVTEKGKYVELRCDPISGHTALYWYRQSLGQGPEFLIYFQGTGAADDSGLPNDRFFAVRPEGSVSTLKIQRTERGDSAVYLCASSLPGTSFSYEQYFGPGTRLTVT.